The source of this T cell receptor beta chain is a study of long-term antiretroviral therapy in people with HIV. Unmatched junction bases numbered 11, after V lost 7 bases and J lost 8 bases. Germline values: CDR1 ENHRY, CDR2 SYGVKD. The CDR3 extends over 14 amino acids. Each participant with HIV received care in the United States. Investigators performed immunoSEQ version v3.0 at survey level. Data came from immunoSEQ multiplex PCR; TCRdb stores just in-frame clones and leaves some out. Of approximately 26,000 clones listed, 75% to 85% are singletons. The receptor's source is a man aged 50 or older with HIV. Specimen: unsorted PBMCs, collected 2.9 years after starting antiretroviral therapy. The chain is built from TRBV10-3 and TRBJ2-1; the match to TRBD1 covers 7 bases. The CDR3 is CAITQGVGAYEQFF. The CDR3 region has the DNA TGTGCCATCACCCAGGGGGTAGGTGCGTATGAGCAGTTCTTC.